This T cell receptor beta chain was sequenced during a study of blood T cell repertoires in COVID-19. Study context: Some COVID-19 samples were acute and others convalescent; all came from the United States, Italy and Spain. T cells, B-cell-depleted T cells, or PBMCs provided the cDNA or gDNA that served as material.

Trimming removed 5 bases from V and 7 bases from J; junction bases left unmatched: 8. CDR1 is SGHAT, CDR2 FQNNGV, per germline. The CDR3 has 14 residues. As handled by the study authors: Estimation of nucleated cell counts was performed using reference gene primer amplification. The method was immunoSEQ multiplex PCR; TCRdb's version includes in-frame clones alone and lacks a portion of them. V, J and clone size are those of that table, while D and trimming were read from the DNA. The sample records about 280,000 clones, approximately 86% being singletons. Seattle enrolled patients during active infection and tracked them longitudinally.

The receptor was derived from a woman between 65 and 79 years old with COVID-19, enrolled during active disease. V gene TRBV11-2 combines with J gene TRBJ2-3, with 8 bases that match TRBD2. The specimen sequenced was peripheral blood. The CDR3, as DNA: TGTGCCAGCAGCCAGCGGGGGTGGGACAATACGCAGTATTTT. This gives the protein CASSQRGWDNTQYF.